Sequencing of this T cell receptor beta chain was carried out in a study of blood T cells in healthy people across ages. A J-beta primer mix and a sample-barcoded 5' primer were used in a second PCR of about 7 to 12 cycles. Template switching added a 12-random-nucleotide identifier to every cDNA molecule. TCRdb analysed the 5' RACE reads with MiXCR anew, one entry per CDR3 protein. The sample has under 850,000 distinct CDR3 sequences, around 34% seen once. This clonotype was seen only a few times. This CDR3 has 14 amino acids. Trimming took 11 bases from V and 1 from J; bases not matched to a gene: 9. Germline V gene data show CDR1 as SGHVS and CDR2 as FQNEAQ.

The chain employs TRBV7-8 and TRBJ1-1; TRBD1 agrees at 8 bases. The sample consisted of blood. The receptor was isolated from a man aged 18 to 29 in good health. CDR3 sequence: CAPRGDRPNTEAFF. DNA for the CDR3: TGTGCCCCGCGGGGGGACAGGCCGAACACTGAAGCTTTCTTT.